The clone carrying this T cell receptor (beta chain) was seen just once. What it recognizes is unknown. Some 30,000 T cell genomes (around 190 ng DNA) went into each sorted-subset replicate. Clones were read by immunoSEQ multiplex PCR, and TCRdb kept only the in-frame ones, dropping some. The data contain over 950,000 clones, 70% to 80% of them singletons. This entry comes from a study of shared clonotypes between healthy human individuals. Study outcomes and limitations: It was the non-shared clonotypes that had lower generation probabilities than clonotypes shared by all four donors.

CDR3 size: 18 residues. Germline trimming cut 7 bases from V and 7 bases from J; bases unmatched to any gene: 21. Germline loops: CDR1 MDHEN, CDR2 SYDVKM. This clonotype was obtained from a man between 18 and 29 years old in good health. Some clones in this sample may be carry-over from other donors' samples. Sequences were obtained from memory CD4+ T cells from PBMCs. The subset was: CD45RA-negative fraction. The chain uses TRBV28 and TRBJ2-1; TRBD1 matches at 8 bases. DNA of the CDR3: TGTGCCAGCACCTCCCTGGGAGGCCGGGACAGGCGACCGAATGAGCAGTTCTTC. Translating it yields CASTSLGGRDRRPNEQFF.